This TCR beta chain was retrieved from a study of cytomegalovirus exposure and HLA in healthy donors. 13 Jbeta primers and 60 Vbeta primers were used for the PCR. TCRdb keeps only in-frame clones here, not all; method: immunoSEQ multiplex PCR. The data hold under 140,000 clones, with around 84% observed a single time. V was trimmed by 1 base and J by 6 bases, leaving 11 bases between them. This CDR3 region has 14 residues. Germline values: CDR1 ENHRY, CDR2 SYGVKD. A few counts support this clone. Its target is unknown. Findings of the study overall: Roughly uniform depth of sequencing across donors was assumed in presence/absence analyses. A missense variant in DCLRE1C was later tied to TCR beta V- and J-gene trimming. Differences between HLA loci emerged in a later analysis of TCR association rates, with DRB1 most and HLA-C fewest. Per a later analysis, 18,000 or so TCR beta sequences showed association with HLA alleles at 0.05 false discovery rate.

The V gene is TRBV10-3, the J gene TRBJ2-3; tentative D call: TRBD2 (5 bases). Sequenced input: PBMCs. This sequence originates from a woman aged 30 to 39 in good health and CMV-seronegative. The CDR3 DNA reads TGTGCCATCAGTGAGTTACTAGGACTGGATACGCAGTATTTT. Translated, it gives CAISELLGLDTQYF.